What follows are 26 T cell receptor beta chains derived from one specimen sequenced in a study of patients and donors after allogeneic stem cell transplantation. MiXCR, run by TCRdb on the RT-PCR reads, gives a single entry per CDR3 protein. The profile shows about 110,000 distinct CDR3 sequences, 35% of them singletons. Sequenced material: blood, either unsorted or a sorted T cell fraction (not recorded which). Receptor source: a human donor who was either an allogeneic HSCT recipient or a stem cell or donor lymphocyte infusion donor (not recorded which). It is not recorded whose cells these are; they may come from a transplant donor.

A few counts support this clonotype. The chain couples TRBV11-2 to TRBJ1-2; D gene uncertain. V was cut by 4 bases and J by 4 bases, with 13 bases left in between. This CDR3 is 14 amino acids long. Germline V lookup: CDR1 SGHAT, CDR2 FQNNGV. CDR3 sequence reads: CASSWLGPPYGYTF. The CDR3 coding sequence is TGTGCCAGCAGCTGGCTTGGCCCTCCCTATGGCTACACCTTC.

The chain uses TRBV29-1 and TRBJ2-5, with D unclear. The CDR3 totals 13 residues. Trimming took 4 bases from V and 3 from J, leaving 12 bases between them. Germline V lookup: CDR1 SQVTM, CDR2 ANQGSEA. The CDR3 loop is CSVARLHEETQYF. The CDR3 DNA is TGCAGCGTTGCAAGACTGCATGAAGAGACCCAGTACTTC.

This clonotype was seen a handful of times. CDR3 in DNA: TGTGCCAGCAGACAGGGGGATAACTATGGCTACACCTTC. Its translation is CASRQGDNYGYTF. The V and J genes are TRBV6-6 and TRBJ1-2, with 8 bases aligning to TRBD1. V lost 6 bases, J lost 1 base, and 1 base stayed unmatched. CDR3 length: 13 residues. Looked up from germline, CDR1 is MNHNY and CDR2 is SVGAGI (reference sequence).

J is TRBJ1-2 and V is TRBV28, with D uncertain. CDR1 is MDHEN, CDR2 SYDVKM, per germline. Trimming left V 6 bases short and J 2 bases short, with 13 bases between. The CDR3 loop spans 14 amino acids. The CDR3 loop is CASSYTTENYGYTF. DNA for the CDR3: TGTGCCAGCAGCTACACCACAGAGAACTATGGCTACACCTTC.

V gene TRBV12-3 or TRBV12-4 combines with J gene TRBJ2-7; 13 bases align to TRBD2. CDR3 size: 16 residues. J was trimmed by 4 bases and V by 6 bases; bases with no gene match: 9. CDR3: CASSRGLAGDGYEQYF. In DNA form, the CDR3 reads TGTGCCAGCAGCCGAGGACTAGCGGGAGATGGTTACGAGCAGTACTTC.

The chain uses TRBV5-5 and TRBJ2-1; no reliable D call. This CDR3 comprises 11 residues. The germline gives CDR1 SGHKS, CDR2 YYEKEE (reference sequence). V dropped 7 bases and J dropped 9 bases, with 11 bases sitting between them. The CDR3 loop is CASGRPTEQFF. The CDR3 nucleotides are TGTGCCAGCGGCCGGCCTACTGAGCAGTTCTTC.

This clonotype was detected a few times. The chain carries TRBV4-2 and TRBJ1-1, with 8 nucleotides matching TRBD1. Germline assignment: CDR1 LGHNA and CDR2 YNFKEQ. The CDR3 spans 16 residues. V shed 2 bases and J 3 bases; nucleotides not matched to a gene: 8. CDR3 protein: CASSQTGQDIDTEAFF. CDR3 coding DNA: TGTGCCAGCAGCCAAACGGGACAGGATATAGACACTGAAGCTTTCTTT.

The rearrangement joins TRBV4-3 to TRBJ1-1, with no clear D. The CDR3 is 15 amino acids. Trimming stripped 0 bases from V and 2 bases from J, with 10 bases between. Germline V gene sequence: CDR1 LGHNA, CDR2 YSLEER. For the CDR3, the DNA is TGCGCCAGCAGCCAAGAAAGCGGGATTAACACTGAAGCTTTCTTT. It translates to CASSQESGINTEAFF.

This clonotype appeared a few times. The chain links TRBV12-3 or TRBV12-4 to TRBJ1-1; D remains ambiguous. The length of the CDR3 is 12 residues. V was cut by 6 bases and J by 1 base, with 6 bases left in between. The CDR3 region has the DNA TGTGCCAGCAGCTCAGGGAACACTGAAGCTTTCTTT. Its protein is CASSSGNTEAFF.

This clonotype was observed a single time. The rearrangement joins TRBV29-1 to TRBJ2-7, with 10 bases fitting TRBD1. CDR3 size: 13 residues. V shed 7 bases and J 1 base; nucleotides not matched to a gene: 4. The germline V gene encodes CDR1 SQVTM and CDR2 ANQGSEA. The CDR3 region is CSALGQGSYEQYF. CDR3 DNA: TGCAGCGCCCTGGGACAGGGGTCCTACGAGCAGTACTTC.

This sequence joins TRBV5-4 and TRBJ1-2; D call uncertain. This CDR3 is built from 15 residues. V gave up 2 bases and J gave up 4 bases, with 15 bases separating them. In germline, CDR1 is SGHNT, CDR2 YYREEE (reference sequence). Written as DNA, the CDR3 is TGTGCCAGCAGCTTATATCAAACGAAGGGCTATGGCTACACCTTC. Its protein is CASSLYQTKGYGYTF. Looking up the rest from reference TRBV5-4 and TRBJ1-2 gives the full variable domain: ETGVTQSPTHLIKTRGQQVTLRCSSQSGHNTVSWYQQALGQGPQFIFQYYREEENGRGNFPPRFSGLQFPNYSSELNVNALELDDSALYLCASSLYQTKGYGYTFGSGTRLTVV.

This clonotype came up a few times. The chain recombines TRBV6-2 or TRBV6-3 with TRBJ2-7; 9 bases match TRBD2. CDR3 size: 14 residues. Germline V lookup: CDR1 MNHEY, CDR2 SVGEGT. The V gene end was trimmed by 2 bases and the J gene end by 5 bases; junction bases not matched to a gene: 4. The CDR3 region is CASSYRSGRNEQYF. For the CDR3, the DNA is TGTGCCAGCAGTTACAGGAGCGGGAGGAACGAGCAGTACTTC.

The CDR3 protein is CASSSGTQETQYF. Written as DNA, the CDR3 is TGTGCCAGCAGCTCCGGCACCCAAGAGACCCAGTACTTC. This chain links TRBV7-8 with TRBJ2-5; D is undetermined. Germline loops: CDR1 SGHVS, CDR2 FQNEAQ. V lost 4 bases and J 1 base, leaving 7 bases between the germline ends. This CDR3 contains 13 residues.

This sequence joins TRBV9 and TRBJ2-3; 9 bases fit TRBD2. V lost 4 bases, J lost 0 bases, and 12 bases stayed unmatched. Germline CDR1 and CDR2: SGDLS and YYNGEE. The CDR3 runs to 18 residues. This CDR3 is CASSSRASSGVSTDTQYF. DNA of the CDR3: TGTGCCAGCAGCTCTCGAGCCTCTAGCGGGGTTAGCACAGATACGCAGTATTTT.

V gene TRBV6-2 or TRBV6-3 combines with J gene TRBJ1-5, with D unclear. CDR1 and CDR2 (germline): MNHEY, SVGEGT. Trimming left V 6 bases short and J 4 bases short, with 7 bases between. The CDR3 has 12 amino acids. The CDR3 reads CASRGGNQPQHF. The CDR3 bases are TGTGCCAGCAGGGGCGGGAATCAGCCCCAGCATTTT.

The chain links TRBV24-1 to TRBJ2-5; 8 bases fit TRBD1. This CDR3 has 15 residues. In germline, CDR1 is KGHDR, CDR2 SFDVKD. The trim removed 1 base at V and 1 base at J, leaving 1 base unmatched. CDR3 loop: CATSDLGTGQETQYF. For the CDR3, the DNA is TGTGCCACCAGTGATTTAGGGACAGGCCAAGAGACCCAGTACTTC.

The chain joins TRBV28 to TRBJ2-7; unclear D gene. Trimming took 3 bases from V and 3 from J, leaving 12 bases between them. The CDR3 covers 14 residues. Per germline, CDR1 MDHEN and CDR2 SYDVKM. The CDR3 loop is CASSFRPQRYEQYF. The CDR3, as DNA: TGTGCCAGCAGTTTTAGGCCTCAACGCTACGAGCAGTACTTC.

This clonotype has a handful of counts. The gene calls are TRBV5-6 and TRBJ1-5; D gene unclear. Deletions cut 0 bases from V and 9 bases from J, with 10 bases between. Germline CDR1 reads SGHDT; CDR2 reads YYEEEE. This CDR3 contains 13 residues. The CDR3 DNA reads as TGTGCCAGCAGCTTGGAAGGATTGGGGCCCCAGCATTTT. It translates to CASSLEGLGPQHF.

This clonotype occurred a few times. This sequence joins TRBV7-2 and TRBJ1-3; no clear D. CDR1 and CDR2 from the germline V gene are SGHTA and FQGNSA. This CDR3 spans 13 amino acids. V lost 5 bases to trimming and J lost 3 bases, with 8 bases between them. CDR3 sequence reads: CASSPLLGNTIYF. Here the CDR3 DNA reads TGTGCCAGCAGCCCCCTGCTTGGAAACACCATATATTTT.

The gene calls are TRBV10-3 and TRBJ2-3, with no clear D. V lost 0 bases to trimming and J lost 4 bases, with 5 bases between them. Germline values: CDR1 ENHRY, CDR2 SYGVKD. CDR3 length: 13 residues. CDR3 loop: CAISESTPDTQYF. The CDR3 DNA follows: TGTGCCATCAGTGAGTCGACTCCAGATACGCAGTATTTT.

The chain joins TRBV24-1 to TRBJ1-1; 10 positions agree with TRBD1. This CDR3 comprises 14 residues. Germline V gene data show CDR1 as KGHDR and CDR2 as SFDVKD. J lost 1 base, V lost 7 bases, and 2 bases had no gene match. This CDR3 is CATRTGGANTEAFF. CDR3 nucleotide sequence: TGTGCCACCAGGACAGGGGGCGCGAACACTGAAGCTTTCTTT.

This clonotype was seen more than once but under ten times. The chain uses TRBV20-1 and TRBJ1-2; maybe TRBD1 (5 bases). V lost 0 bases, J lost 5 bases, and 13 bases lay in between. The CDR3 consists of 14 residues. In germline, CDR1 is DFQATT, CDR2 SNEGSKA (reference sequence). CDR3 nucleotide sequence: TGCAGTGCTAGAGAGGGAAGGGGCAAGTATGGCTACACCTTC. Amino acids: CSAREGRGKYGYTF.

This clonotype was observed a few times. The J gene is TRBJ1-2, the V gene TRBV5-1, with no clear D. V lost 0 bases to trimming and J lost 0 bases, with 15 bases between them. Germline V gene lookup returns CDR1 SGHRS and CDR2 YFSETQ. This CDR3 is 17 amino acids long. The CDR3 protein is CASSLDAQTSTNYGYTF. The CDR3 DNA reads TGCGCCAGCAGCTTGGATGCCCAGACCTCCACTAACTATGGCTACACCTTC. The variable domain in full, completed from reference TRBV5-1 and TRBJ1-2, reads KAGVTQTPRYLIKTRGQQVTLSCSPISGHRSVSWYQQTPGQGLQFLFEYFSETQRNKGNFPGRFSGRQFSNSRSEMNVSTLELGDSALYLCASSLDAQTSTNYGYTFGSGTRLTVV.

The CDR3 sequence is CASRRALDRSSSPLHF. The CDR3 DNA is TGTGCCAGCAGACGAGCCCTGGACCGGAGTTCTTCACCCCTCCACTTT. The chain recombines TRBV6-5 with TRBJ1-6; no definite D call. The CDR3 totals 16 residues. The germline V and J ends were trimmed by 6 bases and 9 bases, with 21 bases remaining between them. Germline CDR1 MNHEY, CDR2 SVGAGI.

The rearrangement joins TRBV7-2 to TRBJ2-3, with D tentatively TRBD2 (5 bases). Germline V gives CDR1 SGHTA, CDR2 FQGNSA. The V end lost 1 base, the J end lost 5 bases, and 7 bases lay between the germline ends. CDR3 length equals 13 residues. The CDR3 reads CASSLVAKDTQYF. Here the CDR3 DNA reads TGTGCCAGCAGCTTAGTAGCGAAAGATACGCAGTATTTT. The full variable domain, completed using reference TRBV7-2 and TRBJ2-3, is GAGVSQSPSNKVTEKGKDVELRCDPISGHTALYWYRQSLGQGLEFLIYFQGNSAPDKSGLPSDRFSAERTGGSVSTLTIQRTQQEDSAVYLCASSLVAKDTQYFGPGTRLTVL.

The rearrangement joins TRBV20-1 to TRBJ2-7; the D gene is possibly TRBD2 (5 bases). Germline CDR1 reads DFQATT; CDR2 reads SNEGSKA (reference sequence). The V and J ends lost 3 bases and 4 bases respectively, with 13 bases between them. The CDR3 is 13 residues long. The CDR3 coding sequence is TGCAGTGCTAGCGTGGAGGACGGATACGAGCAGTACTTC. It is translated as CSASVEDGYEQYF.